The following is a T cell receptor beta chain sequence with its context. The antigen is undetermined. This specimen belongs to a study of T-cell memory formation after mild COVID-19. Libraries for TCRalpha and TCRbeta carried sample barcodes and unique molecular identifiers via 5'RACE. MiXCR, run by TCRdb on the 5' RACE reads, gives a single entry per CDR3 protein. The sample includes 400,000 or so distinct CDR3 sequences, 20% of them seen just once. The CDR3 has 12 residues. Unmatched junction bases numbered 7, after V lost 8 bases and J lost 8 bases. Germline CDR1 and CDR2: MNHEY and SVGAGI. Points from the study as a whole: In pre-infection memory, a portion of responding clones appeared, which suggested that cross-reactive memory joined.

This chain links TRBV6-5 with TRBJ2-3; 7 nucleotides line up with TRBD2. The sequencing sample was made of PBMCs or a T cell subset sorted from them (not recorded which). The sequence was collected from an adult woman who had mild COVID-19 (a few samples of this study predate the infection). Cell type and time point are not known. CDR3 loop: CASGQKRGTQYF. The DNA for the CDR3 is TGTGCCAGCGGGCAAAAGCGGGGTACGCAGTATTTT.